This T cell receptor beta chain was recorded in a study of beta chain features in type 1 diabetes. Study-wide results and limits: Researchers report that Type 1 diabetes patients had moderately but significantly shorter TCRB CDR3s across all four CD4+ subsets.

A single heparinised draw of approximately 0.12 L on average was taken per donor. The authors obtained over 98% purity in all sorted populations. This clone appeared a few times. The antigen remains unidentified. Germline-derived CDR1 and CDR2 are MDHEN and SYDVKM. V shed 1 base, J shed 5 bases, and the junction held 6 bases outside the gene matches. The CDR3 extends over 15 amino acids. Sequencing targeted expressed TCRB transcripts, as all isolated RNA had been reverse transcribed. Using immunoSEQ multiplex PCR, the repertoire was profiled, and TCRdb retains in-frame clones only, with some absent. Among about 360,000 clones listed, approximately 12% were seen once.

The rearrangement joins TRBV28 to TRBJ2-5; 8 bases map to TRBD1. This TCR came from a man between 18 and 29 years old in good health. The sequencing sample was made of naive CD4+ T cells from blood. CDR3: CASSLSWTGHETQYF. The CDR3 DNA reads TGTGCCAGCAGTTTATCATGGACAGGGCACGAGACCCAGTACTTC.